Below are 13 T cell receptor beta chains sequenced from a single sample in a study of T cells in narcolepsy. TCRdb's table, derived via immunoSEQ multiplex PCR, lists solely in-frame clones and lacks some. The table includes roughly 22,000 clones, roughly two thirds detected once. Sequencing was carried out using memory (CD45RA-) CD4+ T cells from blood. These receptors originate from a human donor in good health.

This chain uses TRBV30 with TRBJ1-2, with D maybe TRBD1 (5 bases). This CDR3 is built from 11 residues. CDR1 and CDR2 (germline): GTSNPN, SVGIG (reference sequence). Trimming pared 1 base from V and 8 bases from J, leaving 8 bases between. The CDR3 DNA follows: TGTGCCTGGAGTGCGGGGGTCGGCTACACCTTC. Its translation is CAWSAGVGYTF.

The chain is built from TRBV6-1 and TRBJ2-1; D gene uncertain. CDR1 is MNHNS, CDR2 SASEGT, per germline. The V end lost 0 bases, the J end lost 15 bases, and 6 bases lay between the germline ends. This CDR3 comprises 10 residues. CDR3 nucleotide sequence: TGTGCCAGCAGTGAAGCGCGCGTGTTCTTC. It is translated as CASSEARVFF.

The CDR3 protein is CASSFRIQGADEQYF. The CDR3 bases are TGTGCCAGCAGCTTTCGCATACAGGGGGCAGACGAGCAGTACTTC. The chain couples TRBV5-6 to TRBJ2-7; 9 nucleotides align to TRBD1. Germline-derived CDR1 and CDR2 are SGHDT and YYEEEE. This CDR3 spans 15 amino acids. V shed 2 bases and J 5 bases; nucleotides not matched to a gene: 8.

With respect to this clone: Other DNA sequences in the same sample also yield this CDR3. V and J are TRBV2 and TRBJ2-7, with D possibly being TRBD1 (5 bases). Trimming stripped 4 bases from V and 6 bases from J, with 16 bases between. The CDR3 totals 14 residues. Germline V gene sequence: CDR1 SNHLY, CDR2 FYNNEI. CDR3 sequence (DNA): TGTGCCAGCAGTGTAAAGTCAAGGGGTGGCGAGCAGTACTTC. Protein product: CASSVKSRGGEQYF.

This clone is labeled medium-sized. CDR3 nucleotides: TGCGCCAGCAAGGGGGGATATGGAACAGATACGCAGTATTTT. Encoded protein: CASKGGYGTDTQYF. The chain combines TRBV5-1 with TRBJ2-3; either TRBD1 or TRBD2 may fit D (6 bases each). Germline V gene sequence: CDR1 SGHRS, CDR2 YFSETQ. The CDR3 consists of 14 residues. Trimming shortened V by 6 bases and J by 3 bases, and 14 bases separated the two germline ends.

The V gene is TRBV5-4, the J gene TRBJ2-3, with 7 positions matching TRBD2. This CDR3 has 15 residues. Per germline, CDR1 SGHNT and CDR2 YYREEE (reference sequence). J was trimmed by 3 bases and V by 1 base; bases with no gene match: 5. The chain's CDR3 is CASSLPGGGTDTQYF. As DNA, the CDR3 is TGTGCCAGCAGCTTGCCCGGGGGAGGGACAGATACGCAGTATTTT.

J is TRBJ2-1 and V is TRBV14; 11 bases map to TRBD2. The V gene end was trimmed by 1 base and the J gene end by 8 bases; junction bases not matched to a gene: 7. Germline V CDR1 and CDR2: SGHDN, FVKESK. The CDR3 sequence is 16 residues long. CDR3 protein: CASSQANLAGGDEQFF. In nucleotides, the CDR3 is TGTGCCAGCAGCCAAGCGAATCTAGCGGGGGGTGATGAGCAGTTCTTC.

The chain is built from TRBV6-1 and TRBJ2-1; D is perhaps TRBD2 (5 bases). Germline loops: CDR1 MNHNS, CDR2 SASEGT. Trimming left V 0 bases short and J 9 bases short, with 9 bases between. The CDR3 runs to 13 residues. In DNA form, the CDR3 reads TGTGCCAGCAGTGAAGCGAGAGGAGGTGAGCAGTTCTTC. Translation: CASSEARGGEQFF.

A note on this clone: Germline and junction disagree at one end, which may indicate a read error. The chain has TRBV11-1 and TRBJ2-1; possibly TRBD2 for D (6 bases). Germline V gene lookup returns CDR1 SGHAT and CDR2 FQDESV (reference sequence). The CDR3 extends over 15 amino acids. CDR3 bases: TGTGCCAGCACCTTACGGGGAGGAGGCTACAATGAGCAGTTCTTC. The encoded protein is CASTLRGGGYNEQFF.

The chain links TRBV2 to TRBJ2-7; 8 nucleotides agree with TRBD2. V was clipped by 2 bases and J by 9 bases; unmatched bases: 12. This CDR3 is 15 amino acids long. The V gene's germline CDR1 is SNHLY and CDR2 FYNNEI. The DNA of the CDR3 is TGTGCCAGCAGTGAACGGGGGGGATCCCCTCTTCGGCAGTACTTC. It yields the protein CASSERGGSPLRQYF.

This clone was seen just once. The chain combines TRBV4-1 with TRBJ1-2; no firm D call. Germline CDR1 is MGHRA and CDR2 is YSYEKL. V lost 0 bases and J lost 4, with 6 bases in between. This CDR3 is 13 amino acids long. The CDR3 protein is CASSQDEGYGYTF. CDR3 DNA sequence: TGCGCCAGCAGCCAAGACGAGGGCTATGGCTACACCTTC.

This clone is categorized as large. The rearrangement links TRBV7-2 to TRBJ2-1; D possibly corresponds to TRBD2 (6 bases). This CDR3 is built from 18 residues. Germline CDR1 reads SGHTA; CDR2 reads FQGNSA. V was pared by 1 base and J by 7 bases, with 23 bases between. In nucleotides, the CDR3 is TGTGCCAGCAGCTTAGGAATGTGGGGCGGGGCCTCGGGAAATGAGCAGTTCTTC. Residues: CASSLGMWGGASGNEQFF. The full variable domain, rest sourced from reference TRBV7-2 and TRBJ2-1, is GAGVSQSPSNKVTEKGKDVELRCDPISGHTALYWYRQSLGQGLEFLIYFQGNSAPDKSGLPSDRFSAERTGGSVSTLTIQRTQQEDSAVYLCASSLGMWGGASGNEQFFGPGTRLTVL.

The V and J genes are TRBV6-5 and TRBJ1-1; D is undetermined. The V end was cut by 6 bases, the J end by 3 bases, with 17 bases between. The CDR3 contains 15 residues. The germline V gene encodes CDR1 MNHEY and CDR2 SVGAGI. The CDR3 bases are TGTGCCAGCAGCCCGAACTTAATAAGGGACACTGAAGCTTTCTTT. Translating it yields CASSPNLIRDTEAFF.